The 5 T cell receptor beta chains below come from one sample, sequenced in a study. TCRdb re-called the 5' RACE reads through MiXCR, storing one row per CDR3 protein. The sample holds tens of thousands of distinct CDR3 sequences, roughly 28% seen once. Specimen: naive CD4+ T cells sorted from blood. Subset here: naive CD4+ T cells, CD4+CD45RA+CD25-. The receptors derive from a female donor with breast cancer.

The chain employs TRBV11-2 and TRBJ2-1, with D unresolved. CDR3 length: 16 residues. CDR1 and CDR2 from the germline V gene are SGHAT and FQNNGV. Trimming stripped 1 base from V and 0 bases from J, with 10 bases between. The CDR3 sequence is CASSLVRGSSYNEQFF. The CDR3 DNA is TGTGCCAGCAGCTTAGTACGCGGAAGCTCCTACAATGAGCAGTTCTTC.

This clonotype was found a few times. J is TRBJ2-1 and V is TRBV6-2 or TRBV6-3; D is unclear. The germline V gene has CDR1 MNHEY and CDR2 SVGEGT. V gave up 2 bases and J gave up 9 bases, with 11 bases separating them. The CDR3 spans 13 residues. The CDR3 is CASSYVVAPEQFF. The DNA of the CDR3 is TGTGCCAGCAGTTACGTTGTAGCTCCTGAGCAGTTCTTC.

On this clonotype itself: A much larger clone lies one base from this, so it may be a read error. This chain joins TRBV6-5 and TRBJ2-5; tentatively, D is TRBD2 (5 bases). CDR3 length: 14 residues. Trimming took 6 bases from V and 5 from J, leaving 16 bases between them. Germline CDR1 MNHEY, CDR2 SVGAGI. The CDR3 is CASSVGSGGETQYF. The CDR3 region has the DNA TGTGCCAGCAGCGTAGGGTCAGGAGGCGAGACCCAGTACTTC.

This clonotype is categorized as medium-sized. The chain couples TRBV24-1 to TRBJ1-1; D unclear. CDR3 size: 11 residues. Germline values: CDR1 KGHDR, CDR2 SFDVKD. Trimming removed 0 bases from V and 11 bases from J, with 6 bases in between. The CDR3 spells CATSDLQRAFF. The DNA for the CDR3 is TGTGCCACCAGTGATTTGCAGAGGGCTTTCTTT.

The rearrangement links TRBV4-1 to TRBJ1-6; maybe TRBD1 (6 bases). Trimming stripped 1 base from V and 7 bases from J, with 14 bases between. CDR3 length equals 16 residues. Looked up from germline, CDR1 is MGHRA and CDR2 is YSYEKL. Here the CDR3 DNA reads TGCGCCAGCAGCCAAGCCAGTGGACAGCTAAATTCACCCCTCCACTTT. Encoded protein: CASSQASGQLNSPLHF.